Below, 10 T cell receptor beta chains from the same sample are listed, as sequenced in a study of siplizumab effects on memory and regulatory T cells. Produced via immunoSEQ multiplex PCR; TCRdb's table is partial and in-frame only. The repertoire has about 82,000 clones, roughly 87% of them found once; the top ten carry around 1.4%. Sequencing used Tregs sorted from blood. The receptors here all came from a human donor in good health.

This clone was seen a single time. This chain connects TRBV28 to TRBJ1-1; D not certain. Germline V CDR1 and CDR2: MDHEN, SYDVKM. Trimming stripped 6 bases from V and 10 bases from J, with 12 bases between. The CDR3 totals 11 residues. As DNA, the CDR3 is TGTGCCAGCAGGGACCCCATCGGAGCTTTCTTT. The encoded protein is CASRDPIGAFF.

As regards this clone: Different DNA sequences within this sample yield the same CDR3. V and J are TRBV5-1 and TRBJ2-6; D remains ambiguous. The CDR3 contains 17 residues. CDR1 is SGHRS and CDR2 is YFSETQ in the germline V gene. Trimming took 3 bases from V and 2 from J, leaving 15 bases between them. The CDR3, as DNA: TGCGCCAGCAGCTCAAGCACCGCCAAAGCTGGGGCCAACGTCCTGACTTTC. Translating it yields CASSSSTAKAGANVLTF.

The J gene is TRBJ2-2, the V gene TRBV12-5, with 10 bases identical to TRBD2. CDR1 and CDR2 from the germline V gene are LGHNT and FRNRAP. With 4 bases clipped from V and 6 bases from J, the junction kept 5 bases outside the gene matches. CDR3 size: 15 residues. CDR3 DNA sequence: TGTGCTAGTGGTTCCAGCGGGGGGGCATCCGGGGAGCTGTTTTTT. Translating it yields CASGSSGGASGELFF.

The CDR3 coding sequence is TGTGCCAGCAGCTTAGGTGGACATACCTACGAGCAGTACTTC. Translation gives CASSLGGHTYEQYF. The J gene is TRBJ2-7, the V gene TRBV7-2; D perhaps matches TRBD1 (5 bases). Trimming took off 1 base at V and 2 bases at J, with 9 bases between the two ends. The CDR3 runs to 14 residues. Looked up from germline, CDR1 is SGHTA and CDR2 is FQGNSA.

For the CDR3, the DNA is TGTGCCAGCAGCTTGGGCTACCTATACAATGAGCAGTTCTTC. Encoded protein: CASSLGYLYNEQFF. The chain combines TRBV5-6 with TRBJ2-1, with unresolved D. CDR1 is SGHDT, CDR2 YYEEEE, per germline. Between the trimmed V and J ends, which lost 0 bases and 4 bases, there was a span of 8 bases. The CDR3 loop spans 14 amino acids.

The chain uses TRBV19 and TRBJ1-1, with D unclear. The length of the CDR3 is 15 residues. V dropped 5 bases and J dropped 1 base, with 14 bases sitting between them. Germline V lookup: CDR1 LNHDA, CDR2 SQIVND (reference sequence). CDR3 loop: CASSPGWAGNTEAFF. The CDR3 DNA reads as TGTGCCAGTAGTCCCGGGTGGGCGGGGAACACTGAAGCTTTCTTT.

This clone has only one observation. V is TRBV6-1 and J is TRBJ2-3; tentative D call: TRBD1 (6 bases). CDR1 is MNHNS, CDR2 SASEGT, per germline. V lost 2 bases to trimming and J lost 1 base, with 16 bases between them. CDR3 length equals 17 residues. The CDR3 sequence is CASSEWVYRVGTDTQYF. The CDR3 bases are TGTGCCAGCAGTGAATGGGTGTACAGGGTCGGCACAGATACGCAGTATTTT.

The chain carries TRBV6-5 and TRBJ1-3; D not certain. CDR3 size: 15 residues. V gave up 4 bases and J gave up 0 bases, with 10 bases separating them. Germline V gene sequence: CDR1 MNHEY, CDR2 SVGAGI. The CDR3 DNA sequence: TGTGCCAGCAGTTTAAACGGCTACTCTGGAAACACCATATATTTT. As protein: CASSLNGYSGNTIYF.

V and J are TRBV23-1 and TRBJ2-7, with D tentatively TRBD1 (5 bases). TRBV23-1 is given ORF status, its function remaining uncertain. CDR3 length: 15 residues. The germline V and J ends were trimmed by 0 bases and 3 bases, with 12 bases remaining between them. CDR3: CASSQSLDRCYEQYF. CDR3 nucleotides: TGCGCCAGCAGTCAATCCCTAGACAGATGCTACGAGCAGTACTTC.

This chain uses TRBV25-1 with TRBJ2-7, with 10 bases aligning to TRBD1. Losses at the gene ends were 4 bases for V and 4 bases for J; bases not matched to a gene: 10. The germline V gene has CDR1 MGHDK and CDR2 SYGVNS. CDR3 length equals 16 residues. The CDR3 protein is CASSGTGTGDHYEQYF. The CDR3 region has the DNA TGTGCCAGCAGTGGAACCGGGACAGGGGACCATTACGAGCAGTACTTC.